The next 17 T cell receptor beta chains were all read from a single sample in a study of T cell responses to AZD1222 COVID-19 vaccine. This table comes from immunoSEQ multiplex PCR, and its TCRdb copy is limited to in-frame clones, with some not included. Of some 100,000 clones in the sample, roughly 87% were seen once. Source: peripheral blood, taken on day 0 of AZD1222 vaccination. These receptors came from an adult in good health.

Comments on this clone: One junction end does not reproduce the germline sequence, and a read error may be involved. This chain links TRBV10-1 with TRBJ1-1; 7 bases line up with TRBD1. CDR1 and CDR2 (germline): WNHNN, SYGVQD (reference sequence). The CDR3 spans 13 residues. The CDR3 reads CARSRGGRTEAFF. The CDR3 bases are TGCGCCCGCAGTCGAGGGGGCCGTACTGAAGCTTTCTTT.

The chain couples TRBV28 to TRBJ2-7, with 7 bases that match TRBD1. V lost 3 bases, J lost 2 bases, and 7 bases stayed unmatched. The CDR3 is 15 amino acids. Per the germline V gene, CDR1 is MDHEN and CDR2 is SYDVKM. CDR3: CASSFLRTGTYEQYF. The CDR3 DNA reads TGTGCCAGCAGTTTTCTCAGGACAGGAACCTACGAGCAGTACTTC.

In its sample, this clone was seen a few times. The chain links TRBV28 to TRBJ1-1; 8 nucleotides agree with TRBD1. V shed 7 bases, J shed 6 bases, and the junction held 7 bases outside the gene matches. The CDR3 extends over 13 amino acids. Germline V gives CDR1 MDHEN, CDR2 SYDVKM. CDR3 region: CASTSGGWAEAFF. The DNA for the CDR3 is TGTGCCAGCACCTCAGGGGGCTGGGCTGAAGCTTTCTTT.

This chain links TRBV4-1 with TRBJ2-3; no clear D. The CDR3 length is 13 residues. The V gene lost 2 bases and the J gene lost 6 bases, with 9 bases spanning the gap. Germline loops: CDR1 MGHRA, CDR2 YSYEKL. The CDR3 coding sequence is TGCGCCAGCAGCCAAAGTGTGGGGGATACGCAGTATTTT. It translates to CASSQSVGDTQYF.

This clone is a singleton in its sample. The chain joins TRBV30 to TRBJ2-4, with 7 bases identical to TRBD1. This CDR3 spans 12 amino acids. Germline V CDR1 and CDR2: GTSNPN, SVGIG (reference sequence). Unmatched junction bases numbered 2, after V lost 0 bases and J lost 9 bases. The CDR3 DNA reads as TGTGCCTGGAGTGTACAGGGGAGCATTCAGTACTTC. Encoded protein: CAWSVQGSIQYF.

In this sample, this clone turned up a few times. This chain uses TRBV24-1 with TRBJ2-1, with a tentative D call TRBD2 (6 bases). The CDR3 sequence is 13 residues long. CDR1 and CDR2 from the germline V gene are KGHDR and SFDVKD. The germline V and J ends were trimmed by 9 bases and 4 bases, with 12 bases remaining between them. CDR3 coding DNA: TGTGCCACCGGAGGAGGGGCATACAATGAGCAGTTCTTC. Amino acids: CATGGGAYNEQFF.

The V call is TRBV7-2, the J call TRBJ2-3, with D uncertain. The CDR3 consists of 13 residues. Looked up from germline, CDR1 is SGHTA and CDR2 is FQGNSA. Between the trimmed V and J ends, which lost 5 bases and 4 bases, there was a span of 10 bases. CDR3 in DNA: TGTGCCAGCAGCCCCAGAACAGCAGATACGCAGTATTTT. It encodes CASSPRTADTQYF.

The chain uses TRBV21-1 and TRBJ1-5. TRBV21-1 is reported as a pseudogene. CDR3 length: 16 amino acids. The CDR3: CASSSPAGATNQPQHF. Here the CDR3 DNA reads TGTGCCAGCAGCTCCCCCGCGGGGGCTACAAATCAGCCCCAGCATTTT.

V usage is TRBV19 and J usage is TRBJ1-1; the D is unclear. The CDR3 runs to 11 residues. Germline V gene data show CDR1 as LNHDA and CDR2 as SQIVND (reference sequence). The V gene lost 11 bases and the J gene lost 4 bases, with 11 bases spanning the gap. The CDR3 loop reads CAARGSTEAFF. The CDR3 DNA reads as TGTGCCGCCAGAGGTAGCACTGAAGCTTTCTTT.

The J gene is TRBJ2-7, the V gene TRBV19; weak D call: TRBD1 (6 bases). Per germline, CDR1 LNHDA and CDR2 SQIVND (reference sequence). This CDR3 is 13 amino acids long. Trimming pared 6 bases from V and 0 bases from J, leaving 9 bases between. The DNA for the CDR3 is TGTGCCAGTAGACAGGGTAGCTCCTACGAGCAGTACTTC. Amino acid sequence: CASRQGSSYEQYF.

This chain connects TRBV6-5 to TRBJ1-5; D might be TRBD1 (5 bases). Between the trimmed V and J ends, which lost 7 bases and 8 bases, there was a span of 15 bases. The CDR3 is 13 residues long. Per the germline V gene, CDR1 is MNHEY and CDR2 is SVGAGI. Written as DNA, the CDR3 is TGTGCCAGCATCGTCCAGGGCGGGGAGCCCCAGCATTTT. Protein product: CASIVQGGEPQHF.

The genes are TRBV7-9 and TRBJ2-2; TRBD1 is a possible D gene (6 bases). The CDR3 contains 16 residues. V dropped 1 base and J dropped 0 bases, with 9 bases sitting between them. Germline lookup yields CDR1 SEHNR and CDR2 FQNEAQ (reference sequence). This CDR3 is CASSLVPGANTGELFF. CDR3 in DNA: TGTGCCAGCAGCTTAGTACCAGGGGCGAACACCGGGGAGCTGTTTTTT.

This clone appeared a single time. The rearrangement joins TRBV19 to TRBJ2-1; 10 bases are shared with TRBD2. After removal of 4 bases from V and 10 bases from J, the junction contained 10 bases not matched to a gene. Looked up from germline, CDR1 is LNHDA and CDR2 is SQIVND (reference sequence). The CDR3 is made up of 15 amino acids. The CDR3 spells CASSKGLAALREQFF. In DNA form, the CDR3 reads TGTGCCAGTAGTAAAGGACTAGCGGCACTTCGCGAGCAGTTCTTC. The full variable domain, in which reference TRBV19 and TRBJ2-1 provide the parts outside the CDR3, is DGGITQSPKYLFRKEGQNVTLSCEQNLNHDAMYWYRQDPGQGLRLIYYSQIVNDFQKGDIAEGYSVSREKKESFPLTVTSAQKNPTAFYLCASSKGLAALREQFFGPGTRLTVL.

V and J are TRBV30 and TRBJ1-6; D gene ambiguous. The V gene lost 2 bases and the J gene lost 7 bases, with 6 bases spanning the gap. There are 12 residues in the CDR3. Germline lookup yields CDR1 GTSNPN and CDR2 SVGIG (reference sequence). The CDR3 loop reads CAWSLGNSPLHF. The DNA of the CDR3 is TGTGCCTGGAGTCTTGGAAATTCACCCCTCCACTTT.

V usage is TRBV4-1 and J usage is TRBJ1-1; D remains ambiguous. From germline, CDR1 is MGHRA and CDR2 YSYEKL. The CDR3 loop spans 15 amino acids. V gave up 4 bases and J gave up 0 bases, with 12 bases separating them. CDR3 in DNA: TGCGCCAGCAGCCTCGATCCATATATGAACACTGAAGCTTTCTTT. As protein: CASSLDPYMNTEAFF.

The CDR3 coding sequence is TGTGCCAGCAGCCCTAGACGGGGACAGGGTGGGACAGATACGCAGTATTTT. Its translation is CASSPRRGQGGTDTQYF. The chain couples TRBV9 to TRBJ2-3; 9 nucleotides match TRBD1. From germline, CDR1 is SGDLS and CDR2 YYNGEE. V was clipped by 4 bases and J by 3 bases; unmatched bases: 12. The CDR3 extends over 17 amino acids.

This chain links TRBV6-2 or TRBV6-3 with TRBJ1-6; TRBD1 matches 7 bases. The CDR3 contains 14 residues. The V segment lost 6 bases and the J segment 10 bases; nucleotides outside the gene matches: 9. Germline CDR1 and CDR2: MNHEY and SVGEGT. DNA of the CDR3: TGTGCCAGCAGCAGGGACAGTCGGAGATCACCCCTCCACTTT. It translates to CASSRDSRRSPLHF.